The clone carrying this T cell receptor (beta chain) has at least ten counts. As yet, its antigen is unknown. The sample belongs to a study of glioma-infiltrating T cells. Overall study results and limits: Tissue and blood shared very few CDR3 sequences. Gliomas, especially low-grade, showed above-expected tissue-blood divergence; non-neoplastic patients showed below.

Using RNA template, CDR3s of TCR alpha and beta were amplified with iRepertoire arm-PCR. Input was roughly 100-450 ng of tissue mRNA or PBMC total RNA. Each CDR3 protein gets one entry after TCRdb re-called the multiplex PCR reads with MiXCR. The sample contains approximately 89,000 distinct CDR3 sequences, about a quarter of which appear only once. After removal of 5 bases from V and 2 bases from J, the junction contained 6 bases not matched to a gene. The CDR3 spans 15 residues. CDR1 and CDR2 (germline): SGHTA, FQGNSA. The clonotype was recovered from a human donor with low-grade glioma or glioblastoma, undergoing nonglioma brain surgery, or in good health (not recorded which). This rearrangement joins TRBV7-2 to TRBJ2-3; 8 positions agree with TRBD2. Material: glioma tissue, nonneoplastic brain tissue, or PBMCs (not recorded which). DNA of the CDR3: TGTGCCAGCAGCAGAGCGGGACTAGACACAGATACGCAGTATTTT. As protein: CASSRAGLDTDTQYF.